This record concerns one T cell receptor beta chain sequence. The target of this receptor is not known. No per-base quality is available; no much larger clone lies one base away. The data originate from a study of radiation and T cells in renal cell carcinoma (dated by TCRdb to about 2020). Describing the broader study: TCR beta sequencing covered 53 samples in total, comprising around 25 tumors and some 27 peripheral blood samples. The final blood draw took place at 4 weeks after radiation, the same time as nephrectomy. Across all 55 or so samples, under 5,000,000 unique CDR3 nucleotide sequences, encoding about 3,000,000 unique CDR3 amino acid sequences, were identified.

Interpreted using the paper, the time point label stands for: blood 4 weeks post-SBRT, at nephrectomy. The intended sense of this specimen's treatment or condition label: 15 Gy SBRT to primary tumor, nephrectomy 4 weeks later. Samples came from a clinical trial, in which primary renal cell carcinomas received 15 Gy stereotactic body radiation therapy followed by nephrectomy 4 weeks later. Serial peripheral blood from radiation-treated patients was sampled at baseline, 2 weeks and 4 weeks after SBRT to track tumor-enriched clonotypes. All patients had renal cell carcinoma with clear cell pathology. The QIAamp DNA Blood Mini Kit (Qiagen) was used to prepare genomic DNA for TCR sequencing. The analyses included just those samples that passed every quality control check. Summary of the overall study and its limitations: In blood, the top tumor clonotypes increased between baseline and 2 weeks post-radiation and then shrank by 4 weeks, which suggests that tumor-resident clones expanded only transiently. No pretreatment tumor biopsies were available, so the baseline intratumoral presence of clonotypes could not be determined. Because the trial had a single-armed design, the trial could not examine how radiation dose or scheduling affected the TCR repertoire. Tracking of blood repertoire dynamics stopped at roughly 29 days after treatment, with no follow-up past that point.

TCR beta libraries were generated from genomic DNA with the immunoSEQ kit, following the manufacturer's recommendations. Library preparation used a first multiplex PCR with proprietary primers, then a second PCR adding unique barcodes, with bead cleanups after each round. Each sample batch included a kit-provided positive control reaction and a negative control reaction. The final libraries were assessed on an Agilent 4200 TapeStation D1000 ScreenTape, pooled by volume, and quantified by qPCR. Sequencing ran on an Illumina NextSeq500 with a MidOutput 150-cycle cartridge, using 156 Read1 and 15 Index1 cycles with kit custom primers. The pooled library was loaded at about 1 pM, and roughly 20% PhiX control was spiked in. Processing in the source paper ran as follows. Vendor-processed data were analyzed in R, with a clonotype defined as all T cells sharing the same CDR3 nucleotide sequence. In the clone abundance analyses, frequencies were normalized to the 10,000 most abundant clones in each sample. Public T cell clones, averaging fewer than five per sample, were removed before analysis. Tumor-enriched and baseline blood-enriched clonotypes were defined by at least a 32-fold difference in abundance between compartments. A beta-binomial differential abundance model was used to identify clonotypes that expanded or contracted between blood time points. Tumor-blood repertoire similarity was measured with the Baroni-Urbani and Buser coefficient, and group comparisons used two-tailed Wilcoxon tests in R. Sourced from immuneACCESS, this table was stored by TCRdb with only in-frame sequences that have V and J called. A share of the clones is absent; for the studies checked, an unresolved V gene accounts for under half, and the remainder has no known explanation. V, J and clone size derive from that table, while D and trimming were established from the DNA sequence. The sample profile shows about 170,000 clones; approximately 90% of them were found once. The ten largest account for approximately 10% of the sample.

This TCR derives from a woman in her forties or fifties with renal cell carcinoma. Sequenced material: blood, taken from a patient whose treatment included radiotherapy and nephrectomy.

The CDR3 here reads CASSEVTGYGYTF. The DNA sequence reads TGTGCCAGCAGTGAAGTGACAGGGTATGGCTACACCTTC. The rearranged chain carries TRBV6-1 and TRBJ1-2, with TRBD1 identical over 7 junction bases. The CDR3 has 13 amino acids, counting the end cysteine and phenylalanine. Only the CDR3 region is kept as DNA, spanning 39 bases read in frame from base 1. CDR1 and CDR2 (MNHNS, SASEGT) derive from the germline V gene. Trimming leaves V shorter by 1 base and J shorter by 5 bases, with the junction holding 1 base beyond the gene matches.